The 15 T cell receptor beta chains below were found in one sample sequenced in a study of CD8 T cells in Susac syndrome (dated by TCRdb to 2018 to 2020). Preparation of the library involved the immunoSEQ multiplex PCR assay. RNA was extracted using the RNeasy kit, and roughly 0.45 to 1 microgram was reverse transcribed with random hexamers. Through fastp at Q25 and MiXCR, TCRdb rebuilt clones from the public reads, retaining in-frame beta chains. One record per CDR3 amino acid sequence lists the most common genes and DNA. This sample has under 200,000 distinct CDR3 sequences in its table, and more than 95% of those were observed once. Of the sample, 0.1% to 0.15% is held by the ten largest clones. Sequencing used CD4+ T cells from PBMCs. The receptor set was obtained from a human donor with Susac syndrome.

The chain couples TRBV29-1 to TRBJ1-1; no definite D call. CDR3 length equals 11 residues. V was clipped by 4 bases and J by 10 bases, with 13 bases between them. The germline CDR1 and CDR2 sequences are SQVTM and ANQGSEA. The CDR3 DNA reads as TGCAGCGTTGCTAGGGAATCAAGAGCTTTCTTT. It encodes CSVARESRAFF.

On this clonotype: The junction and the germline gene differ at one end; a read error may be behind it. The chain recombines TRBV13 with TRBJ2-4; D possibly corresponds to TRBD2 (6 bases). The V gene's germline CDR1 is PRHDT and CDR2 FYEKMQ (reference sequence). This CDR3 spans 11 amino acids. CDR3 nucleotides: TGTGCCAGCAGCTTAGATGGAGGGTGGCACTTC. Protein product: CASSLDGGWHF. The full variable domain, with the rest looked up from reference TRBV13 and TRBJ2-4, is AAGVIQSPRHLIKEKRETATLKCYPIPRHDTVYWYQQGPGQDPQFLISFYEKMQSDKGSIPDRFSAQQFSDYHSELNMSSLELGDSALYFCASSLDGGWHFGAGTRLSVL.

V gene TRBV20-1 combines with J gene TRBJ2-6, with a possible D match to TRBD2 (7 bases). This CDR3 is built from 17 residues. The germline V and J ends were trimmed by 6 bases and 0 bases, with 18 bases remaining between them. Germline V lookup: CDR1 DFQATT, CDR2 SNEGSKA (reference sequence). The CDR3 sequence: CSAPGRGTHSGANVLTF. CDR3 sequence (DNA): TGCAGTGCCCCGGGGAGGGGGACCCACTCTGGGGCCAACGTCCTGACTTTC.

The chain links TRBV25-1 to TRBJ2-5, with 8 nucleotides matching TRBD2. Germline V gives CDR1 MGHDK, CDR2 SYGVNS. This CDR3 is 15 amino acids long. V shed 5 bases and J 9 bases; nucleotides not matched to a gene: 14. CDR3 in amino acids: CASSPKGLAGRPQYF. CDR3 DNA: TGTGCCAGCAGTCCCAAAGGACTAGCCGGGAGACCCCAGTACTTC.

This chain uses TRBV20-1 with TRBJ1-1, with TRBD1 matching 7 bases. V lost 6 bases, J lost 4 bases, and 11 bases stayed unmatched. The CDR3 contains 14 residues. The germline gives CDR1 DFQATT, CDR2 SNEGSKA (reference sequence). Here the CDR3 reads CSARRQGGPTEAFF. In nucleotides, the CDR3 is TGCAGTGCCCGCCGGCAGGGGGGGCCCACTGAAGCTTTCTTT.

This clonotype was detected once. This chain uses TRBV27 with TRBJ1-5; tentative D call: TRBD1 (5 bases). Germline loops: CDR1 MNHEY, CDR2 SMNVEV (reference sequence). This CDR3 has 15 residues. V was cut by 6 bases and J by 0 bases, with 12 bases left in between. CDR3 sequence reads: CASRDRWVSNQPQHF. CDR3 coding DNA: TGTGCCAGCAGAGACAGATGGGTTAGCAATCAGCCCCAGCATTTT.

V and J are TRBV20-1 and TRBJ1-2; D is perhaps TRBD1 (6 bases). This CDR3 comprises 13 residues. The V gene lost 6 bases and the J gene lost 6 bases, with 17 bases spanning the gap. CDR1 is DFQATT, CDR2 SNEGSKA, per germline (reference sequence). As DNA, the CDR3 is TGCAGTGCCCAAGGACAGACATACGATGGCTACACCTTC. Its translation is CSAQGQTYDGYTF.

This chain links TRBV28 with TRBJ2-7, with D perhaps matching TRBD1 (6 bases). Germline values: CDR1 MDHEN, CDR2 SYDVKM. The CDR3 runs to 11 residues. The germline V and J ends were trimmed by 5 bases and 4 bases, with 6 bases remaining between them. CDR3 sequence reads: CASSQGYEQYV. DNA for the CDR3: TGTGCCAGCAGTCAGGGGTACGAGCAGTACGTC.

The chain links TRBV12-3 or TRBV12-4 to TRBJ2-2, with 7 bases fitting TRBD1. V shed 6 bases and J 2 bases; nucleotides not matched to a gene: 6. This CDR3 is 15 amino acids long. The CDR3 nucleotides read TGTGCCAGCAGGCCCCAGGGGGATAACACCGGGGAGCTGTTTTTT. Protein: CASRPQGDNTGELFF.

This clonotype was seen just once. V and J are TRBV12-3 or TRBV12-4 and TRBJ2-6; D remains ambiguous. Trimming left V 3 bases short and J 0 bases short, with 9 bases between. The CDR3 length is 16 residues. DNA of the CDR3: TGTGCCAGCAGTTTCCCCGGCGCCTCTGGGGCCAACGTCCTGACTTTC. Its translation: CASSFPGASGANVLTF.

This clonotype has a single count. The V call is TRBV6-2 or TRBV6-3, the J call TRBJ2-7, with TRBD2 matching 13 bases. CDR1 MNHEY and CDR2 SVGEGT come from the germline V gene. Trimming cost V 7 bases and J 3 bases; bases outside gene matches: 6. This CDR3 contains 15 residues. The CDR3 is CASILGLAGFYEQYF. CDR3 nucleotide sequence: TGTGCCAGCATCCTGGGACTAGCGGGATTCTACGAGCAGTACTTC.

CDR3 region: CATSEPAPTGGYEQYV. CDR3 nucleotides: TGTGCCACCAGTGAGCCGGCCCCTACGGGGGGCTACGAGCAGTACGTC. The chain couples TRBV24-1 to TRBJ2-7, with 7 bases fitting TRBD2. CDR3 length: 16 residues. Germline V CDR1 and CDR2: KGHDR, SFDVKD. Trimming removed 4 bases from V and 3 bases from J; junction bases left unmatched: 11.

This rearrangement joins TRBV6-1 to TRBJ1-2, with 8 bases aligning to TRBD1. Unmatched junction bases numbered 9, after V lost 7 bases and J lost 8 bases. CDR3 length: 13 amino acids. Germline V CDR1 and CDR2: MNHNS, SASEGT. CDR3: CASTLGTGIGYTF. CDR3 bases: TGTGCCAGCACCCTAGGGACAGGAATAGGCTACACCTTC.

The chain joins TRBV7-2 to TRBJ2-3, with D uncertain. The CDR3 length is 14 residues. Trimming removed 3 bases at V and 6 bases at J, with 13 bases between. Looked up from germline, CDR1 is SGHTA and CDR2 is FQGNSA. The CDR3 sequence: CASSLGNSIDTQYF. The DNA of the CDR3 is TGTGCCAGCAGCTTGGGGAATAGCATCGATACGCAGTATTTT. Using reference TRBV7-2 and TRBJ2-3 for the parts outside the CDR3, the full variable domain is GAGVSQSPSNKVTEKGKDVELRCDPISGHTALYWYRQSLGQGLEFLIYFQGNSAPDKSGLPSDRFSAERTGGSVSTLTIQRTQQEDSAVYLCASSLGNSIDTQYFGPGTRLTVL.

The genes are TRBV20-1 and TRBJ1-1; D might be TRBD1 (6 bases). The CDR3 extends over 14 amino acids. With 4 bases removed from V and 5 bases from J, the gap between germline ends came to 17 bases. Germline CDR1 reads DFQATT; CDR2 reads SNEGSKA (reference sequence). This chain's CDR3 is CSATVGGLGTEAFF. The DNA for the CDR3 is TGCAGTGCTACCGTCGGGGGGCTGGGGACTGAAGCTTTCTTT.